This TCR beta chain was profiled in a study of blood T cell repertoires in COVID-19 (dated by TCRdb to 2019 to 2021). General notes on the study: Recovered participants in ImmuneRACE Cohort 3 were defined as having two consecutive negative NP/OP PCR tests, clearance from a healthcare professional, or resolution of symptoms. Where HLA class I and class II types were available, the types were taken from metadata supplied by the sample provider, not from assay-based typing. The collaborator samples originated in the United States, Italy and Spain and spanned the acute and convalescent phases of COVID-19. The prospective study material was composed of cDNA or gDNA derived from T cells, B-cell-depleted T cells, or PBMCs. Deeply sampled blood TCRbeta repertoires from subjects exposed to, actively infected with, or recovered from COVID-19 were included in the dataset. Samples came from the ongoing ImmuneRACE study (first 160 participants) plus 1,254 subjects from 6 global collaborators. A freely available public database, intended as a resource for researchers studying the immune response to SARS-CoV-2, is where the repertoires were released. The sample metadata nearly always contained a de-identified subject ID, COVID-19 status, age in years and sex. On the study overall, not on this receptor specifically: The amount of clinical and demographic metadata varied by source and participant and was provided uncurated.

From the cysteine through the phenylalanine, the CDR3 covers 14 amino acids. Just the 42-base CDR3 DNA is kept, in frame starting at base 1. CDR1 and CDR2, per the germline V gene, are SGHRS and YFSETQ. V and J are truncated by 5 bases and 2 bases respectively, leaving an intervening sequence of 14 bases. TCRbeta CDR3 regions were amplified from genomic DNA using the immunoSEQ Assay, a bias-controlled multiplex PCR. From the authors' description of their analysis: Within the assay, amplification of reference gene primers was used to estimate how many nucleated cells each sample contained. Sequence reads were collapsed and filtered to measure the absolute abundance of every unique TCRbeta CDR3 rearrangement. For each sample, productive Simpson clonality was calculated by taking the square root of Simpson's diversity index across productive rearrangements. TCRdb took this table from immuneACCESS and kept in-frame rearrangements with V and J called. Such tables lack part of the clones; where checked against another copy, unresolved V genes explain under half of the gap, and the rest is unexplained. V and J calls and clone size come straight from that table; D and trimming were deduced from the DNA. This sample has 350,000 to 450,000 clones in its table, and around 87% of those were observed once. The ten most abundant clones make up 1.5% to 2.5% of the sample.

Participants in the prospective study were aged roughly 18 to 89 years, lived in under 30 United States geographic areas, and enrolled through a virtual design. In the prospective study, cohorts were assigned on the basis of participant-reported clinical history obtained from a screening survey and a study questionnaire. In the prospective study, whole blood, serum and a nasopharyngeal or oropharyngeal swab were collected from each participant by mobile phlebotomists. Participants in the prospective study had the option to provide additional blood draws and questionnaires over a 2-month period. Before DNA extraction, prospective study blood samples were shipped either frozen or at room temperature. About this clone itself: No antigen is known for it. No base quality information exists; no much larger clone differs at one position.

The rearranged segments are TRBV5-1 and TRBJ2-7; D gene: possibly TRBD1, on 6 matching bases. The sequenced material came from PBMCs or T cells enriched from blood (not recorded which). The clonotype comes from a man aged 35 to 55 in a cohort exposed to, infected with or recovered from COVID-19 (not recorded which). The nucleotide sequence is TGCGCCAGCAGGCCGTTACAGGGTGCCTACGAGCAGTACTTC. This is translated as CASRPLQGAYEQYF.